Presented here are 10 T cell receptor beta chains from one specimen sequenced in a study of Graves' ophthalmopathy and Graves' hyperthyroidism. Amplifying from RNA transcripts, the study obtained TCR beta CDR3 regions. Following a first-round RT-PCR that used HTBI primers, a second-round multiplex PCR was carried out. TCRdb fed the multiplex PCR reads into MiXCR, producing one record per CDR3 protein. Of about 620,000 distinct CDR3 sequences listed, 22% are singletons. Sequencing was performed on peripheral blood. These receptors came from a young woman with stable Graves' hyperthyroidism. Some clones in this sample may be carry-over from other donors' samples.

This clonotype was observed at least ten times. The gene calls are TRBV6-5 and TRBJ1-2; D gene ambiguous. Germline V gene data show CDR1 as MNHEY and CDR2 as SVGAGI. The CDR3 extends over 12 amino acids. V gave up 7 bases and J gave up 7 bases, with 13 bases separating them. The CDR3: CASTSEHVGYTF. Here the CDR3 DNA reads TGTGCCAGCACGTCAGAGCATGTTGGCTACACCTTC.

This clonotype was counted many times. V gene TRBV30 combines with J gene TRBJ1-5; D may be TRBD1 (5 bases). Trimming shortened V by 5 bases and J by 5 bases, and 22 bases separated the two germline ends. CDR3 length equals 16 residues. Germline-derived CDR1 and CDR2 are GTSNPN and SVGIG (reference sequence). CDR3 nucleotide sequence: TGTGCCTGGGTGCCGGCAGGGCCGCGCCCATATCAGCCCCAGCATTTT. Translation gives CAWVPAGPRPYQPQHF.

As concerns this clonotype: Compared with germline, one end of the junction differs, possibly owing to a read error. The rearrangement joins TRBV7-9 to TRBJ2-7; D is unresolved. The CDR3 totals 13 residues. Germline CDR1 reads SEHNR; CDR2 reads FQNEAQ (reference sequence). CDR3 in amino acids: CVSTTIGDYEQYF. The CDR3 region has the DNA TGTGTCAGCACCACGATAGGAGACTACGAGCAGTACTTC.

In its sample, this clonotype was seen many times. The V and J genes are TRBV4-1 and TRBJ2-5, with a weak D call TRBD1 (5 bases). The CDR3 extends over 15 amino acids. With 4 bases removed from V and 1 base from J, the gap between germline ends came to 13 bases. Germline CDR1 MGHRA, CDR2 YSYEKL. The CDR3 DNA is TGCGCCAGCAGCCGAGGCAGGGTTGTCCAAGAGACCCAGTACTTC. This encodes CASSRGRVVQETQYF.

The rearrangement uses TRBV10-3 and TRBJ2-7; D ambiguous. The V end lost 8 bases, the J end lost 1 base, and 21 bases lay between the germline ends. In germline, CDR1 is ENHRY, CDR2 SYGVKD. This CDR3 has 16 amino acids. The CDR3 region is CAILVPGSTLSYEQYF. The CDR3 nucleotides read TGTGCCATCCTCGTCCCGGGTTCCACTTTGTCCTACGAGCAGTACTTC.

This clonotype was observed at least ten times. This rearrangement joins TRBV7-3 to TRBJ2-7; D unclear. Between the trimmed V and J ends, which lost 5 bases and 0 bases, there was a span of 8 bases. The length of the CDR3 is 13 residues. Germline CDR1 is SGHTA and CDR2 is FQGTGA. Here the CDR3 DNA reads TGTGCCAGCAGCCCCCAGAACTCCTACGAGCAGTACTTC. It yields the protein CASSPQNSYEQYF.

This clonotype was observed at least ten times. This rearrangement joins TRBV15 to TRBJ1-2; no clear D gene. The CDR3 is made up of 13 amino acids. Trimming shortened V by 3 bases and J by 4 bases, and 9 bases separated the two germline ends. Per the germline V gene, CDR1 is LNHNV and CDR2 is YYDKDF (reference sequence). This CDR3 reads CATSRSRAYGYTF. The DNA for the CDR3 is TGTGCCACCAGCAGGTCACGTGCCTATGGCTACACCTTC.

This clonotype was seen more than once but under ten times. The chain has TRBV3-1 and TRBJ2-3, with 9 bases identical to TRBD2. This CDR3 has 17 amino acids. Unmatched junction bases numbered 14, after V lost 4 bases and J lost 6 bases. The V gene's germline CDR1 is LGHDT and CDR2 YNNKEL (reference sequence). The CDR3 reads CASSPRGTSGHGDTQYF. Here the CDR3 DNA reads TGTGCCAGCAGCCCCCGGGGTACTAGCGGGCATGGGGATACGCAGTATTTT.

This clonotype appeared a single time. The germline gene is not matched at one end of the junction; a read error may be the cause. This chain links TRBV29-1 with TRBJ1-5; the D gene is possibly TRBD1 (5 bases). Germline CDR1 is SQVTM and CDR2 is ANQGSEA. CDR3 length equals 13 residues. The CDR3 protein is CSVGGGRYQPQRF. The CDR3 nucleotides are TGCAGCGTGGGGGGTGGTCGGTATCAGCCCCAGCGTTTT.

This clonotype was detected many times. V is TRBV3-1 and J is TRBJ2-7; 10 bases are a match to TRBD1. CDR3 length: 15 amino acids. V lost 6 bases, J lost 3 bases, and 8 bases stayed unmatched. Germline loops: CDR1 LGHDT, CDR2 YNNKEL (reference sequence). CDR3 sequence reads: CASRQFRTGGYEQYF. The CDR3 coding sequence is TGTGCCAGCAGACAGTTCAGGACAGGGGGCTACGAGCAGTACTTC.